This passage covers 30 T cell receptor beta chains from one sample sequenced in a study of T cells in localized non-small cell lung cancer. Only in-frame clones appear in the TCRdb table, and some are missing; sequencing was by immunoSEQ multiplex PCR. Of roughly 48,000 clones in the sample, around 82% are singletons; the top ten hold approximately 4%. Source: PBMCs, taken before any cancer treatment. Receptor source: a woman aged 35 to 69 with stage II lung adenocarcinoma.

This clone was found once. The chain has TRBV7-3 and TRBJ2-5; no definite D call. The CDR3 contains 13 residues. The germline V gene encodes CDR1 SGHTA and CDR2 FQGTGA. Trimming left V 5 bases short and J 7 bases short, with 14 bases between. The CDR3 DNA sequence: TGTGCCAGCAGCCCAACGGAAAAGGGGACCCAGTACTTC. This gives the protein CASSPTEKGTQYF.

There are a few counts of this clone. Other DNA sequences within the sample encode an identical CDR3. The rearrangement joins TRBV27 to TRBJ1-4; D is ambiguous. Germline-derived CDR1 and CDR2 are MNHEY and SMNVEV (reference sequence). This CDR3 is built from 13 residues. V was clipped by 2 bases and J by 5 bases, with 6 bases between them. CDR3 bases: TGTGCCAGCAGTTTACGCAGGAATGAAAAACTGTTTTTT. It yields the protein CASSLRRNEKLFF.

V is TRBV6-5 and J is TRBJ2-3, with D tentatively TRBD2 (6 bases). Germline V gene sequence: CDR1 MNHEY, CDR2 SVGAGI. The CDR3 extends over 15 amino acids. V was clipped by 6 bases and J by 0 bases, with 13 bases between them. The CDR3 nucleotides are TGTGCCAGCAGCCGTAGCGGTTTTAGCACAGATACGCAGTATTTT. As protein: CASSRSGFSTDTQYF.

The rearrangement links TRBV19 to TRBJ2-7; 8 positions match TRBD1. This CDR3 has 15 residues. With V trimmed by 3 bases and J by 3 bases, 7 bases remained unmatched. Germline V gives CDR1 LNHDA, CDR2 SQIVND (reference sequence). The CDR3: CASSMVGTGLYEQYF. The CDR3 nucleotides are TGTGCCAGTAGTATGGTTGGGACAGGTCTCTACGAGCAGTACTTC.

J is TRBJ1-4 and V is TRBV29-1; TRBD1 aligns across 10 bases. This CDR3 contains 15 residues. Germline V gene sequence: CDR1 SQVTM, CDR2 ANQGSEA. V was pared by 5 bases and J by 8 bases, with 11 bases of the junction left unmatched. CDR3 DNA sequence: TGCAGCGTTTCTAAGGGGGGACAGGGGAGCGAAAAACTGTTTTTT. Its protein product is CSVSKGGQGSEKLFF.

The gene calls are TRBV5-4 and TRBJ2-1; 8 nucleotides align to TRBD2. V lost 0 bases and J lost 3; bases outside the gene matches: 2. Germline CDR1 is SGHNT and CDR2 is YYREEE (reference sequence). This CDR3 is built from 15 residues. CDR3 amino acids: CASSLAGGIYNEQFF. Written as DNA, the CDR3 is TGTGCCAGCAGCTTGGCGGGGGGGATCTACAATGAGCAGTTCTTC. Using reference TRBV5-4 and TRBJ2-1 for the parts outside the CDR3, the full variable domain is ETGVTQSPTHLIKTRGQQVTLRCSSQSGHNTVSWYQQALGQGPQFIFQYYREEENGRGNFPPRFSGLQFPNYSSELNVNALELDDSALYLCASSLAGGIYNEQFFGPGTRLTVL.

As DNA, the CDR3 is TGTGCCAGCAGGGCCGGGACAGAAGCTTTCTTT. Translation: CASRAGTEAFF. The chain employs TRBV6-5 and TRBJ1-1; tentatively, D is TRBD1 (6 bases). V lost 6 bases and J lost 8, with 10 bases in between. CDR1 MNHEY and CDR2 SVGAGI come from the germline V gene. CDR3 length equals 11 residues.

The rearrangement links TRBV18 to TRBJ1-1; D remains ambiguous. The CDR3 runs to 13 residues. V was shortened by 4 bases and J by 0 bases, with 6 bases between the two germline ends. CDR1 and CDR2 (germline): KGHSH, LQKENI. The CDR3: CASSREMNTEAFF. For the CDR3, the DNA is TGTGCCAGCTCACGGGAGATGAACACTGAAGCTTTCTTT.

The chain carries TRBV28 and TRBJ2-7; 12 positions agree with TRBD1. The CDR3 totals 18 residues. J lost 4 bases, V lost 4 bases, and 14 bases had no gene match. Germline values: CDR1 MDHEN, CDR2 SYDVKM. CDR3 sequence reads: CASSSFLAGTGGAYEQYF. In DNA, the CDR3 is TGTGCCAGCAGTTCCTTCCTCGCCGGGACAGGGGGCGCGTACGAGCAGTACTTC. Filled out from reference TRBV28 and TRBJ2-7, the complete variable domain reads DVKVTQSSRYLVKRTGEKVFLECVQDMDHENMFWYRQDPGLGLRLIYFSYDVKMKEKGDIPEGYSVSREKKERFSLILESASTNQTSMYLCASSSFLAGTGGAYEQYFGPGTRLTVT.

This chain joins TRBV19 and TRBJ1-4, with 10 nucleotides matching TRBD1. This CDR3 region has 14 residues. The germline V gene has CDR1 LNHDA and CDR2 SQIVND (reference sequence). The V and J ends lost 6 bases and 6 bases, in that order; junction bases with no gene match: 4. CDR3 sequence: CASSPTGGDEKLFF. Written as DNA, the CDR3 is TGTGCCAGTAGCCCGACAGGGGGCGATGAAAAACTGTTTTTT. The whole variable domain, remainder taken from reference TRBV19 and TRBJ1-4, is DGGITQSPKYLFRKEGQNVTLSCEQNLNHDAMYWYRQDPGQGLRLIYYSQIVNDFQKGDIAEGYSVSREKKESFPLTVTSAQKNPTAFYLCASSPTGGDEKLFFGSGTQLSVL.

This clone came up once. CDR3 amino acids: CASFPSIGGFSYNEQFF. The CDR3 DNA follows: TGTGCCAGCTTCCCATCGATCGGGGGCTTTTCATACAATGAGCAGTTCTTC. The chain is built from TRBV7-9 and TRBJ2-1; the D call may be TRBD1 or TRBD2 (6 bases each). The ends were cut back, 8 bases at V and 4 bases at J, with 24 bases in the middle. The CDR3 consists of 17 residues. Germline lookup yields CDR1 SEHNR and CDR2 FQNEAQ (reference sequence).

The genes are TRBV25-1 and TRBJ1-4; D might be TRBD1 (6 bases). The CDR3 length is 16 residues. V gave up 1 base and J gave up 6 bases, with 15 bases separating them. CDR1 MGHDK and CDR2 SYGVNS come from the germline V gene. DNA of the CDR3: TGTGCCAGCAGTGAATGGGGGCCCGGGGAGGATGAAAAACTGTTTTTT. This encodes CASSEWGPGEDEKLFF.

The chain carries TRBV5-8 and TRBJ1-2; 7 nucleotides match TRBD1. With 6 bases clipped from V and 2 bases from J, the junction kept 7 bases outside the gene matches. From germline, CDR1 is SGHTS and CDR2 YDEGEE. The CDR3 loop spans 14 amino acids. This chain's CDR3 is CASIMTGTNYGYTF. The CDR3 DNA reads TGTGCCAGCATCATGACAGGGACGAACTATGGCTACACCTTC.

The chain couples TRBV6-6 to TRBJ1-3, with D maybe TRBD1 (5 bases). The CDR3 totals 12 residues. The germline V gene has CDR1 MNHNY and CDR2 SVGAGI (reference sequence). V was shortened by 6 bases and J by 6 bases, with 9 bases between the two germline ends. In nucleotides, the CDR3 is TGTGCCAGCAGGGCAGGGACAAACACCATATATTTT. Protein: CASRAGTNTIYF.

Only a few counts were recorded for this clone. The V call is TRBV11-1, the J call TRBJ2-7; the D is unclear. This CDR3 has 14 amino acids. Germline V gene sequence: CDR1 SGHAT, CDR2 FQDESV (reference sequence). The V and J ends lost 3 bases and 2 bases respectively, with 11 bases between them. For the CDR3, the DNA is TGTGCCAGCAGCTTGTCCGACGGTACCTACGAGCAGTACTTC. It is translated as CASSLSDGTYEQYF. Looking up the rest from reference TRBV11-1 and TRBJ2-7 gives the full variable domain: EAEVAQSPRYKITEKSQAVAFWCDPISGHATLYWYRQILGQGPELLVQFQDESVVDDSQLPKDRFSAERLKGVDSTLKIQPAELGDSAMYLCASSLSDGTYEQYFGPGTRLTVT.

This sequence joins TRBV28 and TRBJ1-1; the match to TRBD1 covers 7 bases. The CDR3 spans 14 residues. J was trimmed by 4 bases and V by 6 bases; bases with no gene match: 8. Germline-derived CDR1 and CDR2 are MDHEN and SYDVKM. In nucleotides, the CDR3 is TGTGCCAGCAGCAAGACAGGGTTAGGCACTGAAGCTTTCTTT. Encoded protein: CASSKTGLGTEAFF.

The chain combines TRBV9 with TRBJ2-3; a possible D gene is TRBD2 (7 bases). Germline V gene data show CDR1 as SGDLS and CDR2 as YYNGEE. V was pared by 0 bases and J by 4 bases, with 12 bases between. The CDR3 totals 15 residues. CDR3 bases: TGTGCCAGCAGCGTAGCGGGGGGCCGGTCAGATACGCAGTATTTT. Amino acid sequence: CASSVAGGRSDTQYF.

The V and J genes are TRBV11-3 and TRBJ2-1, with 7 bases that match TRBD1. With V trimmed by 4 bases and J by 5 bases, 5 bases remained unmatched. Germline V gives CDR1 SGHNT, CDR2 YENEEA. The CDR3 contains 14 residues. CDR3 amino acids: CASSSSTGNNEQFF. Here the CDR3 DNA reads TGTGCCAGCAGCTCTTCGACAGGGAACAATGAGCAGTTCTTC.

This chain uses TRBV4-3 with TRBJ2-5; 9 bases align to TRBD1. The end of the DNA aligns better with TRBJ2-7, so the J call may be wrong. Germline lookup yields CDR1 LGHNA and CDR2 YSLEER. This CDR3 spans 15 amino acids. CDR3 amino acids: CASSQAPGQGYEQYF. The CDR3, as DNA: TGCGCCAGCAGCCAAGCACCGGGACAGGGCTACGAGCAGTACTTC.

This chain links TRBV5-1 with TRBJ1-1, with 7 positions matching TRBD1. V lost 1 base, J lost 3 bases, and 3 bases stayed unmatched. CDR3 size: 14 residues. In germline, CDR1 is SGHRS, CDR2 YFSETQ. The CDR3 nucleotides read TGCGCCAGCAGCTTGTTCCAGGGGGACACTGAAGCTTTCTTT. As protein: CASSLFQGDTEAFF.

The chain uses TRBV4-2 and TRBJ1-2; a weak D match, TRBD1 (6 bases). Trimming cost V 5 bases and J 2 bases, with 15 bases left between them. Per the germline V gene, CDR1 is LGHNA and CDR2 is YNFKEQ. This CDR3 has 15 amino acids. The CDR3 DNA reads as TGTGCCAGCAGCTCCGAGGGGGGCAGGAACTATGGCTACACCTTC. This sequence encodes CASSSEGGRNYGYTF.

The CDR3 DNA reads as TGTGCCAGCAGCCCGCGGACAGGGGGCGAAGCTTTCTTT. This translates into CASSPRTGGEAFF. This chain uses TRBV11-3 with TRBJ1-1; the match to TRBD1 covers 11 bases. This CDR3 spans 13 amino acids. The germline CDR1 and CDR2 sequences are SGHNT and YENEEA. After removal of 5 bases from V and 8 bases from J, the junction contained 4 bases not matched to a gene.

About this clone: This sample includes further DNA sequences coding for the same CDR3. This sequence joins TRBV2 and TRBJ1-1; 7 positions match TRBD1. V trimming: 6 bases; J trimming: 2 bases; junction bases outside the gene matches: 9. Germline-derived CDR1 and CDR2 are SNHLY and FYNNEI. CDR3 length: 15 amino acids. This CDR3 is CASRKEGQTNTEAFF. The CDR3 DNA sequence: TGTGCCAGCAGGAAGGAGGGACAGACAAACACTGAAGCTTTCTTT.

The chain carries TRBV4-2 and TRBJ1-2; TRBD1 matches 7 bases. Germline loops: CDR1 LGHNA, CDR2 YNFKEQ. This CDR3 comprises 14 residues. J lost 4 bases, V lost 0 bases, and 2 bases had no gene match. The CDR3 DNA follows: TGTGCCAGCAGCCAAGAGGGACAGACCTATGGCTACACCTTC. Amino acids: CASSQEGQTYGYTF.

The chain is built from TRBV5-5 and TRBJ1-2; 8 bases are shared with TRBD1. This CDR3 contains 15 residues. Unmatched junction bases numbered 5, after V lost 0 bases and J lost 4 bases. Germline assignment: CDR1 SGHKS and CDR2 YYEKEE (reference sequence). The CDR3 DNA is TGTGCCAGCAGCTTGGCGGCAGGGGGCAGCTATGGCTACACCTTC. Protein: CASSLAAGGSYGYTF.

The V gene is TRBV18, the J gene TRBJ1-6, with a weak D call TRBD1 (5 bases). In germline, CDR1 is KGHSH, CDR2 LQKENI. The CDR3 runs 15 residues. Trimming removed 3 bases at V and 8 bases at J, with 14 bases between. The CDR3 sequence is CASSPLQGVDSPLHF. CDR3 bases: TGTGCCAGCTCACCGCTCCAGGGTGTTGATTCACCCCTCCACTTT. The whole variable domain, remainder taken from reference TRBV18 and TRBJ1-6, is NAGVMQNPRHLVRRRGQEARLRCSPMKGHSHVYWYRQLPEEGLKFMVYLQKENIIDESGMPKERFSAEFPKEGPSILRIQQVVRGDSAAYFCASSPLQGVDSPLHFGNGTRLTVT.

The rearrangement joins TRBV28 to TRBJ1-5; 9 nucleotides line up with TRBD1. Trimming at V came to 6 bases and at J to 1 base, leaving 7 bases not matched to a gene. Germline loops: CDR1 MDHEN, CDR2 SYDVKM. CDR3 length: 16 residues. CDR3 DNA sequence: TGTGCCAGCAGCTTCACAGGGGGCGGAAGCAATCAGCCCCAGCATTTT. This codes for CASSFTGGGSNQPQHF.

V is TRBV6-6 and J is TRBJ1-4; D not resolved. The V end was cut by 6 bases, the J end by 6 bases, with 17 bases between. The CDR3 runs 15 residues. CDR1 and CDR2 (germline): MNHNY, SVGAGI (reference sequence). The CDR3 sequence is CASSPFPGEDEKLFF. CDR3 in DNA: TGTGCCAGCAGCCCCTTTCCTGGGGAGGATGAAAAACTGTTTTTT.

The V and J genes are TRBV19 and TRBJ1-1, with TRBD1 matching 11 bases. This CDR3 is 15 amino acids long. V was pared by 5 bases and J by 3 bases, with 5 bases of the junction left unmatched. Germline lookup yields CDR1 LNHDA and CDR2 SQIVND (reference sequence). The CDR3 is CASSPGQGADTEAFF. In nucleotides, the CDR3 is TGTGCCAGTAGTCCAGGACAGGGGGCGGACACTGAAGCTTTCTTT.

The chain joins TRBV2 to TRBJ2-2; TRBD2 aligns across 7 bases. Germline CDR1 SNHLY, CDR2 FYNNEI. The CDR3 totals 15 residues. J gave up 5 bases and V 1 base, and 4 bases lay outside the gene matches. The CDR3 region has the DNA TGTGCCAGCAGTGAAGTTGTGGGGGGGACCGGGGAGCTGTTTTTT. It yields the protein CASSEVVGGTGELFF.